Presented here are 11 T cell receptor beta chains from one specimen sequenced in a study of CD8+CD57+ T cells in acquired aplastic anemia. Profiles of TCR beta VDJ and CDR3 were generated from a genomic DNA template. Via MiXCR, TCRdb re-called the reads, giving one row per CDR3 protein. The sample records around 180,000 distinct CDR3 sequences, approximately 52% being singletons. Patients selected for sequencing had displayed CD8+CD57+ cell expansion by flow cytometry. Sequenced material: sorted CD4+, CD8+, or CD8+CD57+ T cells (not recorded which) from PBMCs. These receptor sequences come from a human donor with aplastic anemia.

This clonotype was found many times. DNA for the CDR3: TGTGCCAGCAGCGGGGGGGCGATACAGTCCTACGAGCAGTACTTC. Protein: CASSGGAIQSYEQYF. V usage is TRBV11-2 and J usage is TRBJ2-7; a weak D match, TRBD2 (7 bases). The germline gives CDR1 SGHAT, CDR2 FQNNGV. The CDR3 length is 15 residues. Trimming pared 5 bases from V and 1 base from J, leaving 15 bases between.

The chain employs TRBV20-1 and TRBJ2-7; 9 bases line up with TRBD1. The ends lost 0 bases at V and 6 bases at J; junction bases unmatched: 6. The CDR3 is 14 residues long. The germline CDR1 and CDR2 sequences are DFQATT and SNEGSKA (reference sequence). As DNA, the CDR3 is TGCAGTGCTAGAGAGGACAGGGGATCGGGCGAGCAGTACTTC. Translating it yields CSAREDRGSGEQYF.

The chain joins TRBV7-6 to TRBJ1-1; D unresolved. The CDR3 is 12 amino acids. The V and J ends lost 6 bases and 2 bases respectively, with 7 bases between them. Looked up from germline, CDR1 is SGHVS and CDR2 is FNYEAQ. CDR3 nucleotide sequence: TGTGCCAGCAGACAGTACAACACTGAAGCTTTCTTT. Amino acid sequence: CASRQYNTEAFF.

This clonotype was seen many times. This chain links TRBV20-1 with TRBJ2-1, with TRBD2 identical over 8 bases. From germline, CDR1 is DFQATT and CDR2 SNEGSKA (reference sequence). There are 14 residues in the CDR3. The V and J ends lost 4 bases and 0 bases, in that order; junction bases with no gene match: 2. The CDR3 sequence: CSATSGSSYNEQFF. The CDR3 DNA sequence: TGCAGTGCTACCAGCGGGAGCTCCTACAATGAGCAGTTCTTC.

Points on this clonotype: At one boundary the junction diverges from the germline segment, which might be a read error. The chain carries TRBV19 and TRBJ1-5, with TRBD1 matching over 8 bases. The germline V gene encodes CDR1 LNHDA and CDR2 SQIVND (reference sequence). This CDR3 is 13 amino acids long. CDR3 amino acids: CAGSIDRGQPQHF. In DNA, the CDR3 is TGTGCCGGTAGTATCGACAGGGGCCAGCCCCAGCATTTT.

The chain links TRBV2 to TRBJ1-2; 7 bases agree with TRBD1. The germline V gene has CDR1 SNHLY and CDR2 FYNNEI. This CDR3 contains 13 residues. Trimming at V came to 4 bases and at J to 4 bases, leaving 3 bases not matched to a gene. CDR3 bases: TGTGCCAGCAGTGTTGCAGGGGGCTATGGCTACACCTTC. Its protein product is CASSVAGGYGYTF. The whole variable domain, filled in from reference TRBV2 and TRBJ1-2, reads EPEVTQTPSHQVTQMGQEVILRCVPISNHLYFYWYRQILGQKVEFLVSFYNNEISEKSEIFDDQFSVERPDGSNFTLKIRSTKLEDSAMYFCASSVAGGYGYTFGSGTRLTVV.

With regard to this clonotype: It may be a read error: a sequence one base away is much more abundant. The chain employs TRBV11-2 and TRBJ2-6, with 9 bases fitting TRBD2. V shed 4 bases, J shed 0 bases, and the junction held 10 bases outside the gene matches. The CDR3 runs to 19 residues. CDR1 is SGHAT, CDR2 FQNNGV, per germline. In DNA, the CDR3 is TGTGCCAGCAGCTCAGATCAGGCGGGGGGGAGCTCTGGGGCCAACGTCCTGACTTTC. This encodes CASSSDQAGGSSGANVLTF.

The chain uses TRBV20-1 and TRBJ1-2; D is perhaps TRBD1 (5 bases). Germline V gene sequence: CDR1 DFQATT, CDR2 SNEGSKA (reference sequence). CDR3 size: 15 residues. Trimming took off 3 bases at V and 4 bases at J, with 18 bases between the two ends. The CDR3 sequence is CSASNGSAGSYGYTF. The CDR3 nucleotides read TGCAGTGCTAGTAATGGTAGTGCAGGGAGCTATGGCTACACCTTC.

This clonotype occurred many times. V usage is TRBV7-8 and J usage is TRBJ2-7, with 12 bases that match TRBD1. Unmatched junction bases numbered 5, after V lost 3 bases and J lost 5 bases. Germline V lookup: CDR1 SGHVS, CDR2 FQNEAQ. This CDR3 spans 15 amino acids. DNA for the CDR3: TGTGCCAGCAGCTTTACGGGACAGGGGGCCCACGAGCAGTACTTC. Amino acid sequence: CASSFTGQGAHEQYF.

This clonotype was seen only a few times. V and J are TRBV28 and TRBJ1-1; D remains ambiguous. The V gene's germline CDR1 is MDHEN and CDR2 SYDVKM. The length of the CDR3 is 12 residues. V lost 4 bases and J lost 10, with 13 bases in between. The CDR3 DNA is TGTGCCAGCAGTTCGACGACCCGGGCAGCTTTCTTT. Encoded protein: CASSSTTRAAFF.

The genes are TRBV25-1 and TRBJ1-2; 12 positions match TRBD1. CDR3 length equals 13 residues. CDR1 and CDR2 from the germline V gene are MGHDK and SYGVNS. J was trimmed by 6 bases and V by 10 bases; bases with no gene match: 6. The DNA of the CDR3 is TGTGCCACCGGGACAGGGGGCGAGGATGGCTACACCTTC. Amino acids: CATGTGGEDGYTF.